Listed here is a single T cell receptor beta chain. The antigen remains undetermined. Sequenced by immunoSEQ multiplex PCR; TCRdb stores in-frame clones only, minus some. The sample lists roughly 35,000 clones, about two thirds occurring once. V was pared by 10 bases and J by 5 bases, with 14 bases of the junction left unmatched. The CDR3 has 16 amino acids. Germline-derived CDR1 and CDR2 are MNHNY and SVGAGI (reference sequence). Sequencing followed a ViraFEST assay step that expanded antigen-specific CD4+ T cells with viral peptide pools. When about ten days of culture had elapsed, CD4+ T cells were isolated. Documented for the person is a PCR-confirmed SARS-CoV-2 infection occurring between March and December 2020. Every well housed two million PBMC, which grew in culture alongside 10 IU/ml IL-2 and 8.5 to 10 ug/ml peptides. The data stem from a study of vaccination effects on CD4 cells after COVID-19.

Regarding the study as a whole: In convalescents, post-vaccine spike-reactive clones were mainly new clones induced by vaccination. Few convalescent patients, and no early post-infection timepoints, were available to the study. Late post-vaccination, clones induced by infection and those induced by vaccine underwent marked clonal contraction.

This TCR was sampled from a human donor who had a prior SARS-CoV-2 infection. This chain links TRBV6-6 with TRBJ2-2, with 9 nucleotides matching TRBD1. The sequences come from CD4+ T cells from PBMCs cultured with HCoV-NL63 spike peptides, collected before COVID-19 vaccination. The CDR3 DNA reads TGTGCCACCCGATCCAGGACAGGGGCCTTGACCGGGGAGCTGTTTTTT. Its translation is CATRSRTGALTGELFF.